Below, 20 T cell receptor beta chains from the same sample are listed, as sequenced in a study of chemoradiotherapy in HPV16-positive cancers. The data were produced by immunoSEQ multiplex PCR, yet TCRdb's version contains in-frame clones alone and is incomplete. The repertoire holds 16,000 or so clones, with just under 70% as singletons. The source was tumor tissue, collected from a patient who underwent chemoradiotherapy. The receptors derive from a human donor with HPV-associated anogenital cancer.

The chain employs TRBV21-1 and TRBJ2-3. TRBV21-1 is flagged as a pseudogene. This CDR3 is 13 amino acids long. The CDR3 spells CASSKGGTDTQYF. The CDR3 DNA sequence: TGTGCCAGCAGCAAAGGGGGCACAGATACGCAGTATTTT.

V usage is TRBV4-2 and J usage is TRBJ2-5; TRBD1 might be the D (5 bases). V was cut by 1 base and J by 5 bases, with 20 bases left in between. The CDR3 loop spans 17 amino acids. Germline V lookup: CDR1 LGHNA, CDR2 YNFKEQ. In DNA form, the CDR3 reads TGTGCCAGCAGCCAAGGGTGGGCCCAGGGAATGATCGAGACCCAGTACTTC. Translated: CASSQGWAQGMIETQYF.

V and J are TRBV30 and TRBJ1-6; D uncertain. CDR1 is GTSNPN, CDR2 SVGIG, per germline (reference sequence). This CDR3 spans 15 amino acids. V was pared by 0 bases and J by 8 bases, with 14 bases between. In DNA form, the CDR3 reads TGTGCCTGGAGTGTACCCCCCCTCCGGGATTCACCCCTCCACTTT. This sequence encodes CAWSVPPLRDSPLHF.

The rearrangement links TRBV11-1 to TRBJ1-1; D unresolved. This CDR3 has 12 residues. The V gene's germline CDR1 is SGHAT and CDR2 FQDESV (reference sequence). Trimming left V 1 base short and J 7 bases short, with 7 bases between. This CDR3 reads CASSLDTLEAFF. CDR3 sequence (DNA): TGTGCCAGCAGCTTAGATACCCTTGAAGCTTTCTTT.

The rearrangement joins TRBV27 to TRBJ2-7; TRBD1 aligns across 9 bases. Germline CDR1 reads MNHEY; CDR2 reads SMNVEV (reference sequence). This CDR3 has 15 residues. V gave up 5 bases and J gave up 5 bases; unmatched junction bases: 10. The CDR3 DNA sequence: TGTGCCAGCAGTCTTACAGGGGGCGCGTATGACGAGCAGTACTTC. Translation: CASSLTGGAYDEQYF.

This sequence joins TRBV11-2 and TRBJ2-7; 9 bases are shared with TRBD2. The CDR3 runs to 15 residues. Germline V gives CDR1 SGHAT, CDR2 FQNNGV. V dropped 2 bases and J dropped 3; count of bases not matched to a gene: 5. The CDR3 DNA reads TGTGCCAGCAGCTTATGGCTAGCGGGGAACTACGAGCAGTACTTC. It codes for CASSLWLAGNYEQYF.

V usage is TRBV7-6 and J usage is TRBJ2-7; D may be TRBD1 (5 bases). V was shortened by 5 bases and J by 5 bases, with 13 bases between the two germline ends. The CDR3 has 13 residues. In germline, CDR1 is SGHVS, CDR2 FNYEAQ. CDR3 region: CASSVRDFDEQYF. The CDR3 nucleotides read TGTGCCAGCAGCGTCAGGGATTTCGACGAGCAGTACTTC.

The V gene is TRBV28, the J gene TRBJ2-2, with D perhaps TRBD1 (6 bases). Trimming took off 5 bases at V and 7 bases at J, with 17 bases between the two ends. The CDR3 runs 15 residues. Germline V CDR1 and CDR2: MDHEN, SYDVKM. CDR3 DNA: TGTGCCAGCAGTACCCCCGGCAGGGGCGGCGGGGAGCTGTTTTTT. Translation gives CASSTPGRGGGELFF.

The CDR3 is CASSHPGQGETQYF. The DNA of the CDR3 is TGTGCCAGCAGCCATCCGGGACAGGGGGAGACCCAGTACTTC. The V gene is TRBV5-4, the J gene TRBJ2-5; TRBD1 matches 10 bases. V shed 4 bases and J 5 bases; nucleotides not matched to a gene: 5. This CDR3 comprises 14 residues. Per germline, CDR1 SGHNT and CDR2 YYREEE (reference sequence). Full variable domain (outside the CDR3, taken from reference TRBV5-4 and TRBJ2-5): ETGVTQSPTHLIKTRGQQVTLRCSSQSGHNTVSWYQQALGQGPQFIFQYYREEENGRGNFPPRFSGLQFPNYSSELNVNALELDDSALYLCASSHPGQGETQYFGPGTRLLVL.

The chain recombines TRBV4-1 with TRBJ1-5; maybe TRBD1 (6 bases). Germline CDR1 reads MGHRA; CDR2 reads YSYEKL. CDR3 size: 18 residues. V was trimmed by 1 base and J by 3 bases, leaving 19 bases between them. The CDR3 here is CASSQGFRGDTANQPQHF. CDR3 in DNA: TGCGCCAGCAGCCAAGGTTTCAGGGGCGACACGGCCAATCAGCCCCAGCATTTT.

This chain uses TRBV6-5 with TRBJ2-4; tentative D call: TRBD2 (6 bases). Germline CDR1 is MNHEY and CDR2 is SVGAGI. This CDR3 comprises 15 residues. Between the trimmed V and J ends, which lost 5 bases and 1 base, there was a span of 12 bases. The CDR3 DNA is TGTGCCAGCAGTCCTACTAGCACGGCCAAAAACATTCAGTACTTC. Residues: CASSPTSTAKNIQYF.

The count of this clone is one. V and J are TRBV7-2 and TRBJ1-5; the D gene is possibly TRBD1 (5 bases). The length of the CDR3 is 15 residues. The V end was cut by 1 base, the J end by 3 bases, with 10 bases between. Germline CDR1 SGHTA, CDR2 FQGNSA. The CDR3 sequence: CASSLGGRDNQPQHF. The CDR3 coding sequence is TGTGCCAGCAGCTTAGGAGGCAGGGACAATCAGCCCCAGCATTTT.

The CDR3, as DNA: TGCGCCAGCAGCCAATTTGAGGGACAGGGGATAAGAAACATTCAGTACTTC. It is translated as CASSQFEGQGIRNIQYF. The chain has TRBV4-1 and TRBJ2-4, with 10 bases that match TRBD1. Trimming cost V 2 bases and J 6 bases; bases outside gene matches: 10. Germline CDR1 reads MGHRA; CDR2 reads YSYEKL. CDR3 length: 17 residues.

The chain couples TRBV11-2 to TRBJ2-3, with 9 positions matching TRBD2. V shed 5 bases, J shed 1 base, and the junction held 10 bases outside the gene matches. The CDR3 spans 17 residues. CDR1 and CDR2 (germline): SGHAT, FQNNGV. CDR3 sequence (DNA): TGTGCCAGCAGCAAAATCTGGACTAGCGATGGCACAGATACGCAGTATTTT. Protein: CASSKIWTSDGTDTQYF.

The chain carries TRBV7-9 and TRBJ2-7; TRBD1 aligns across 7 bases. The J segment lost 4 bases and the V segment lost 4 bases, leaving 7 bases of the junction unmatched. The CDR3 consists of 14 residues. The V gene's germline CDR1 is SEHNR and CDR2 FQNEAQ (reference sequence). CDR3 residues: CASSSGQIIYEQYF. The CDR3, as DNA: TGTGCCAGCAGCTCGGGACAGATCATATACGAGCAGTACTTC.

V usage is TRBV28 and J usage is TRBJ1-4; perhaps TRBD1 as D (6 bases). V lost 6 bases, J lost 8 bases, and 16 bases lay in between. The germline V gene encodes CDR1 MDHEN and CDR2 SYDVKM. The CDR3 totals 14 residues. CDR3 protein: CASRPYREGEKLFF. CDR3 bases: TGTGCCAGCAGACCCTACAGGGAGGGCGAAAAACTGTTTTTT.

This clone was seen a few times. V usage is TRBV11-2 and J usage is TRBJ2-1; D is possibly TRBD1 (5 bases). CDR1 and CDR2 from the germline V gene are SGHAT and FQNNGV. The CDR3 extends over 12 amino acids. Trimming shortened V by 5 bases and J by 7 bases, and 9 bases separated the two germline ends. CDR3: CASSRWTNEQFF. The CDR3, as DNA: TGTGCCAGCAGCCGTTGGACAAATGAGCAGTTCTTC.

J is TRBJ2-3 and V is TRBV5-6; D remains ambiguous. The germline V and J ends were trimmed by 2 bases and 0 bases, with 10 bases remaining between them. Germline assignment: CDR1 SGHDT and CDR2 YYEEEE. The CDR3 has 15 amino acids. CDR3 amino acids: CASSFRLSSTDTQYF. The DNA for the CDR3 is TGTGCCAGCAGCTTTAGACTTAGCAGCACAGATACGCAGTATTTT.

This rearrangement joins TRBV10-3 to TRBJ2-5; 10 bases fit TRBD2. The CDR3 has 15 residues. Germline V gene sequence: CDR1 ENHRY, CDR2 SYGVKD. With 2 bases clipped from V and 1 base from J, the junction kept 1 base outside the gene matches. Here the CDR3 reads CAISETSGIQETQYF. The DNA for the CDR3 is TGTGCCATCAGTGAGACTAGCGGGATCCAAGAGACCCAGTACTTC.

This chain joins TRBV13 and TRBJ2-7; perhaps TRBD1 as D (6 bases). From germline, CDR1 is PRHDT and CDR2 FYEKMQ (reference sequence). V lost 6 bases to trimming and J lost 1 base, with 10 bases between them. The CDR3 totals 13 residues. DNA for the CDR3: TGTGCCAGCAGAGATGGGACATCCTACGAGCAGTACTTC. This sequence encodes CASRDGTSYEQYF.